This T cell receptor (beta chain) was identified in a study of T cell responses to AZD1222 COVID-19 vaccine. Study-wide results and limits: Breadth and depth of Spike-specific TCRs rose after two AZD1222 doses.

A note on this clone: What it binds is unknown.

Trimming cost V 8 bases and J 8 bases, with 13 bases left between them. Germline-derived CDR1 and CDR2 are GTSNPN and SVGIG (reference sequence). This CDR3 contains 11 residues. TCRdb's copy holds only in-frame clones and misses some; the assay was immunoSEQ multiplex PCR. The sample holds roughly 100,000 clones, around nine tenths seen once. This clonotype was obtained from an adult in good health. The gene calls are TRBV30 and TRBJ2-1, with a tentative D call TRBD2 (6 bases). The source material was peripheral blood, sampled on day 0 of AZD1222 vaccination. CDR3 loop: CARGMRDEQFF. CDR3 sequence (DNA): TGTGCCCGGGGGATGCGGGATGAGCAGTTCTTC.